What follows are 27 T cell receptor beta chains derived from one specimen sequenced in a study of CD8+ T cells in alopecia areata (dated by TCRdb to the late 2010s). This specimen's time point label, per the study, means: 4 weeks on oral tofacitinib. The sample's treatment or condition label, decoded: oral pan-JAK inhibitor, 5-10 mg twice daily. Library method: the immunoSEQ multiplex PCR assay. For TCR sequencing, RNA was extracted from every sample and reverse transcribed into cDNA to serve as template. The table comes from immuneACCESS by way of TCRdb, which keeps in-frame sequences with V and J called. Part of the clones is missing from these tables; in studies checked, under half for an unresolved V gene and the rest for unknown reasons. The sample profile shows 130,000 to 150,000 clones; approximately 85% of them were found once. The top ten clonotypes cover 20% to 30% of the sample. The sample consisted of CD8+ T cells sorted from blood, taken at week 4, from a patient treated with tofacitinib. The receptors were gathered from a human donor with alopecia areata.

This clone has a handful of counts. The V gene is TRBV19, the J gene TRBJ2-2; a weak D match, TRBD1 (7 bases). V lost 7 bases and J 2 bases, leaving 14 bases between the germline ends. CDR1 LNHDA and CDR2 SQIVND come from the germline V gene (reference sequence). The CDR3 runs 15 residues. CDR3 loop: CASTTTGTNTGELFF. CDR3 nucleotide sequence: TGTGCCAGTACTACGACAGGGACTAACACCGGGGAGCTGTTTTTT.

V and J are TRBV4-3 and TRBJ2-1; TRBD2 matches 7 bases. V shed 3 bases, J shed 4 bases, and the junction held 6 bases outside the gene matches. Germline CDR1 reads LGHNA; CDR2 reads YSLEER. The CDR3 length is 15 residues. This CDR3 reads CASSQDGGGYNEQFF. In DNA form, the CDR3 reads TGCGCCAGCAGCCAGGACGGGGGAGGGTACAATGAGCAGTTCTTC.

The rearrangement joins TRBV4-3 to TRBJ1-2; a possible D gene is TRBD1 (5 bases). Deletions cut 0 bases from V and 3 bases from J, with 11 bases between. The CDR3 sequence is 15 residues long. CDR1 is LGHNA, CDR2 YSLEER, per germline. The CDR3 DNA reads TGCGCCAGCAGCCAAGAGTGGGGGTTAGACTATGGCTACACCTTC. Translation: CASSQEWGLDYGYTF.

The V call is TRBV27, the J call TRBJ2-3; the D is unclear. The CDR3 is made up of 12 amino acids. Trimming stripped 10 bases from V and 2 bases from J, with 10 bases between. CDR1 MNHEY and CDR2 SMNVEV come from the germline V gene (reference sequence). CDR3 residues: CAIGPATDTQYF. The CDR3, as DNA: TGTGCCATTGGCCCAGCCACAGATACGCAGTATTTT.

The V and J genes are TRBV7-9 and TRBJ1-4, with 9 bases that match TRBD1. Germline values: CDR1 SEHNR, CDR2 FQNEAQ (reference sequence). The ends lost 5 bases at V and 4 bases at J; junction bases unmatched: 11. The CDR3 is made up of 17 amino acids. The CDR3 region has the DNA TGTGCCAGCAGCACAACCGGGACAGGGAACTTTAATGAAAAACTGTTTTTT. Its protein product is CASSTTGTGNFNEKLFF.

The chain carries TRBV4-2 and TRBJ2-3; no reliable D call. Trimming removed 0 bases from V and 3 bases from J, with 10 bases in between. Germline assignment: CDR1 LGHNA and CDR2 YNFKEQ. The CDR3 is 15 amino acids. The CDR3 loop reads CASSQDGTATDTQYF. CDR3 DNA: TGTGCCAGCAGCCAAGATGGTACAGCGACAGATACGCAGTATTTT.

This clone was counted between two and nine times. J is TRBJ2-3 and V is TRBV27; TRBD1 aligns across 7 bases. V shed 4 bases and J 5 bases; nucleotides not matched to a gene: 12. In germline, CDR1 is MNHEY, CDR2 SMNVEV (reference sequence). The CDR3 is 16 amino acids. CDR3 loop: CASSSLPETGLDTQYF. In DNA form, the CDR3 reads TGTGCCAGCAGTTCTTTGCCTGAGACAGGGTTAGATACGCAGTATTTT.

This clone was counted a few times. V is TRBV29-1 and J is TRBJ2-7, with 13 bases aligning to TRBD2. The CDR3 has 13 amino acids. Germline values: CDR1 SQVTM, CDR2 ANQGSEA. J gave up 3 bases and V 6 bases, and 2 bases lay outside the gene matches. In nucleotides, the CDR3 is TGCAGCGTGGGACTAGCGGGGATCTACGAGCAGTACTTC. Protein: CSVGLAGIYEQYF.

V and J are TRBV7-2 and TRBJ2-5; possible D gene TRBD1, 5 bases. V shed 1 base and J shed 1 base, with 10 bases lying between them. The CDR3 loop spans 15 amino acids. Germline loops: CDR1 SGHTA, CDR2 FQGNSA. CDR3 residues: CASSLGPDSQETQYF. The CDR3 DNA follows: TGTGCCAGCAGCTTAGGACCTGACAGCCAAGAGACCCAGTACTTC.

The V and J genes are TRBV27 and TRBJ2-5; 7 nucleotides line up with TRBD1. Trimming took 6 bases from V and 1 from J; bases not matched to a gene: 8. CDR1 and CDR2 from the germline V gene are MNHEY and SMNVEV (reference sequence). CDR3 length: 15 residues. The chain's CDR3 is CASSEWSGGQETQYF. The DNA for the CDR3 is TGTGCCAGCAGCGAGTGGTCAGGGGGCCAAGAGACCCAGTACTTC.

The gene calls are TRBV27 and TRBJ2-1; D possibly corresponds to TRBD2 (6 bases). The CDR3 runs 11 residues. Germline V gives CDR1 MNHEY, CDR2 SMNVEV (reference sequence). Trimming took off 7 bases at V and 10 bases at J, with 11 bases between the two ends. CDR3 amino acids: CASTLGGEQFF. The CDR3, as DNA: TGTGCCAGCACCCTCGGGGGAGAGCAGTTCTTC.

The rearrangement joins TRBV28 to TRBJ2-1; 8 bases agree with TRBD2. V was clipped by 2 bases and J by 0 bases; unmatched bases: 9. The CDR3 has 18 amino acids. Germline V lookup: CDR1 MDHEN, CDR2 SYDVKM. CDR3 coding DNA: TGTGCCAGCAGTTTACGAGCCCTTAGCGGGGTCTCCTACAATGAGCAGTTCTTC. Translated, it gives CASSLRALSGVSYNEQFF. The variable domain in full, with the rest retrieved from reference TRBV28 and TRBJ2-1, is DVKVTQSSRYLVKRTGEKVFLECVQDMDHENMFWYRQDPGLGLRLIYFSYDVKMKEKGDIPEGYSVSREKKERFSLILESASTNQTSMYLCASSLRALSGVSYNEQFFGPGTRLTVL.

In nucleotides, the CDR3 is TGTGCCACCCAAGGGAGCGGGGGCGACAATGAGCAGTTCTTC. Residues: CATQGSGGDNEQFF. The chain employs TRBV15 and TRBJ2-1, with TRBD2 identical over 8 bases. CDR3 length equals 14 residues. Germline-derived CDR1 and CDR2 are LNHNV and YYDKDF (reference sequence). V lost 8 bases, J lost 5 bases, and 8 bases stayed unmatched. The whole variable domain, filled in from reference TRBV15 and TRBJ2-1, reads DAMVIQNPRYQVTQFGKPVTLSCSQTLNHNVMYWYQQKSSQAPKLLFHYYDKDFNNEADTPDNFQSRRPNTSFCFLDIRSPGLGDTAMYLCATQGSGGDNEQFFGPGTRLTVL.

The chain has TRBV7-2 and TRBJ1-2, with 7 bases identical to TRBD1. The CDR3 has 13 residues. Trimming at V came to 5 bases and at J to 5 bases, leaving 5 bases not matched to a gene. Germline CDR1 reads SGHTA; CDR2 reads FQGNSA. The CDR3: CASSPGTEYGYTF. The CDR3, as DNA: TGTGCCAGCAGCCCCGGGACAGAATATGGCTACACCTTC.

The chain employs TRBV27 and TRBJ2-7, with TRBD1 matching 8 bases. V was pared by 8 bases and J by 7 bases, with 10 bases of the junction left unmatched. This CDR3 contains 13 residues. The germline gives CDR1 MNHEY, CDR2 SMNVEV (reference sequence). The CDR3, as DNA: TGTGCCAGCGGGGGGCAGGGGGCTCGGGAGCAGTACTTC. Its translation: CASGGQGAREQYF.

The V and J genes are TRBV6-4 and TRBJ2-7; D is unresolved. Germline lookup yields CDR1 MRHNA and CDR2 SNTAGT. Trimming took 2 bases from V and 6 from J, leaving 8 bases between them. This CDR3 is built from 12 residues. The CDR3 nucleotides read TGTGCCAGCAGTGACGGGCTTTGCGAGCAGTACTTC. Its protein product is CASSDGLCEQYF.

The chain uses TRBV29-1 and TRBJ2-7, with a tentative D call TRBD1 (6 bases). Trimming cost V 1 base and J 2 bases, with 9 bases left between them. This CDR3 comprises 13 residues. The germline V gene encodes CDR1 SQVTM and CDR2 ANQGSEA. CDR3 in amino acids: CSVEGGRPYEQYF. CDR3 DNA: TGCAGCGTTGAAGGGGGGCGACCCTACGAGCAGTACTTC.

The rearrangement joins TRBV4-1 to TRBJ2-3; D is uncertain. CDR1 and CDR2 (germline): MGHRA, YSYEKL. The CDR3 length is 13 residues. V was cut by 4 bases and J by 4 bases, with 9 bases left in between. The CDR3 sequence: CASSLLTADTQYF. The CDR3 DNA reads as TGCGCCAGCAGCCTTCTGACGGCAGATACGCAGTATTTT.

This rearrangement joins TRBV4-3 to TRBJ1-1, with unresolved D. The CDR3 loop spans 12 amino acids. Trimming removed 3 bases from V and 4 bases from J, with 6 bases in between. Germline V gene data show CDR1 as LGHNA and CDR2 as YSLEER. Written as DNA, the CDR3 is TGCGCCAGCAGCCAGCGGGGCACTGAAGCTTTCTTT. Translating gives CASSQRGTEAFF.

The rearrangement uses TRBV7-2 and TRBJ2-1; D is undetermined. Germline V gene sequence: CDR1 SGHTA, CDR2 FQGNSA. CDR3 length: 12 residues. The V end was cut by 1 base, the J end by 6 bases, with 4 bases between. CDR3 DNA sequence: TGTGCCAGCAGCTTAGTGACCAATGAGCAGTTCTTC. It codes for CASSLVTNEQFF. The full variable domain, with the rest looked up from reference TRBV7-2 and TRBJ2-1, is GAGVSQSPSNKVTEKGKDVELRCDPISGHTALYWYRQSLGQGLEFLIYFQGNSAPDKSGLPSDRFSAERTGGSVSTLTIQRTQQEDSAVYLCASSLVTNEQFFGPGTRLTVL.

This chain links TRBV27 with TRBJ2-3, with no clear D. Germline CDR1 MNHEY, CDR2 SMNVEV (reference sequence). The length of the CDR3 is 13 residues. Trimming took 5 bases from V and 9 from J, leaving 15 bases between them. CDR3 DNA: TGTGCCAGCAGTGGGCTGGCTAGTCGGACGCAGTATTTT. The encoded protein is CASSGLASRTQYF.

V gene TRBV5-6 combines with J gene TRBJ2-3; D is possibly TRBD2 (6 bases). V dropped 2 bases and J dropped 13 bases, with 32 bases sitting between them. The CDR3 contains 18 residues. From germline, CDR1 is SGHDT and CDR2 YYEEEE. The CDR3: CASSFVQEAGYNAGGEYF. CDR3 bases: TGTGCCAGCAGCTTCGTTCAGGAGGCAGGATACAACGCTGGAGGGGAGTATTTT. Filled out from reference TRBV5-6 and TRBJ2-3, the complete variable domain reads DAGVTQSPTHLIKTRGQQVTLRCSPKSGHDTVSWYQQALGQGPQFIFQYYEEEERQRGNFPDRFSGHQFPNYSSELNVNALLLGDSALYLCASSFVQEAGYNAGGEYFGPGTRLTVL.

The chain combines TRBV6-5 with TRBJ1-2, with 9 nucleotides matching TRBD1. The CDR3 totals 13 residues. In germline, CDR1 is MNHEY, CDR2 SVGAGI. Trimming took 4 bases from V and 8 from J; bases not matched to a gene: 5. The CDR3 DNA reads TGTGCCAGCAGTTTATCGGGACAGGGAGGCTACACCTTC. This gives the protein CASSLSGQGGYTF.

The V and J genes are TRBV7-8 and TRBJ2-7; 7 bases align to TRBD1. Germline CDR1 is SGHVS and CDR2 is FQNEAQ. The CDR3 sequence is 14 residues long. J gave up 5 bases and V 5 bases, and 9 bases lay outside the gene matches. CDR3 loop: CASSPDTQGDEQYF. The CDR3 bases are TGTGCCAGCAGCCCGGACACCCAGGGGGACGAGCAGTACTTC.

The rearrangement joins TRBV30 to TRBJ2-1, with 7 bases lining up with TRBD1. This CDR3 region has 14 residues. Germline CDR1 and CDR2: GTSNPN and SVGIG (reference sequence). The junction had 4 bases not matched to a gene; V was cut back by 5 bases and J by 0 bases. As DNA, the CDR3 is TGTGCCTGGGTACAGGGGAGCTCCTACAATGAGCAGTTCTTC. Encoded protein: CAWVQGSSYNEQFF.

The V gene is TRBV7-9, the J gene TRBJ2-2; 8 bases align to TRBD1. The germline gives CDR1 SEHNR, CDR2 FQNEAQ (reference sequence). The V gene end was trimmed by 0 bases and the J gene end by 2 bases; junction bases not matched to a gene: 2. This CDR3 region has 16 residues. In nucleotides, the CDR3 is TGTGCCAGCAGCTTAGCTGGACAGGGTAACACCGGGGAGCTGTTTTTT. Translation: CASSLAGQGNTGELFF.

The chain is built from TRBV4-1 and TRBJ1-1; D is undetermined. V was shortened by 3 bases and J by 0 bases, with 5 bases between the two germline ends. Germline values: CDR1 MGHRA, CDR2 YSYEKL. This CDR3 is 13 amino acids long. CDR3 in amino acids: CASSQVMNTEAFF. The CDR3, as DNA: TGCGCCAGCAGCCAGGTGATGAACACTGAAGCTTTCTTT.